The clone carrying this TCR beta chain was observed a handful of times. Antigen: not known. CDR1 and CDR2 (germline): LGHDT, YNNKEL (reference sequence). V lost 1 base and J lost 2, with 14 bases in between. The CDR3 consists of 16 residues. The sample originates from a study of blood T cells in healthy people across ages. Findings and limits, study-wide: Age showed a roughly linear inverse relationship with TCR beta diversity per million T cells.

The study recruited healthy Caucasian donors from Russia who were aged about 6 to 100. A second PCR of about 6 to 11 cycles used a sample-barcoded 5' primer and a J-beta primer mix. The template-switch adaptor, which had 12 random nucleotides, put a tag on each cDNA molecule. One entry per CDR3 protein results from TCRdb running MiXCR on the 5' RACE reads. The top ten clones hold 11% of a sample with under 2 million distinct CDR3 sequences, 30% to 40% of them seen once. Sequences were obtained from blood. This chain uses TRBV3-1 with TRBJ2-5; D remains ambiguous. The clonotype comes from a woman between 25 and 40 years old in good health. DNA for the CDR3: TGTGCCAGCAGCCAAGTTTCCCCGGGTTCTCAAGAGACCCAGTACTTC. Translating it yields CASSQVSPGSQETQYF.